This TCR beta chain was obtained from a study of OX40 agonist ivuxolimab in advanced cancers. Study in general: Patients were treated with ivuxolimab, an agonistic anti-OX40 (CD134) antibody. Participants, about 83% male, averaged around 64 years of age, ranging from about 23 to 80. Study-wide results and limits: Both CD4+ and CD8+ T cell populations in blood had undergone clonal expansion by week 6 at 0.1 to 3.0 mg/kg.

Assay: immunoSEQ multiplex PCR; the TCRdb copy retains only in-frame clones and omits some. The sample includes around 51,000 clones, approximately 87% of them seen just once. Concerning this clone itself: The antigen is not known.

Germline assignment: CDR1 MGHRA and CDR2 YSYEKL. This CDR3 is 17 amino acids long. Trimming took 4 bases from V and 2 from J; bases not matched to a gene: 11. The rearrangement joins TRBV4-1 to TRBJ2-3, with 8 bases that match TRBD1. The clonotype comes from an adult with an advanced solid tumor such as melanoma, head and neck, liver or kidney cancer. The sequenced sample was CD4+ or CD8+ T cells sorted from blood, obtained in a trial of the OX40 agonist ivuxolimab. The CDR3 sequence: CASSPWTGFFATDTQYF. CDR3 nucleotide sequence: TGCGCCAGCAGCCCATGGACAGGGTTTTTCGCCACAGATACGCAGTATTTT.